These 13 T cell receptor beta chains originate from one sample sequenced in a study of cytomegalovirus exposure and HLA in healthy donors. The repertoire was sequenced with immunoSEQ multiplex PCR; TCRdb's copy has only in-frame clones and lacks some. The sample lists about 330,000 clones, roughly 87% seen once, with roughly 1.2% in the top ten. Sequenced input: PBMCs. These receptors all come from a woman younger than 45 in good health and CMV-seropositive.

With regard to this clone: Within the sample, other DNA sequences also encode this same CDR3. This rearrangement joins TRBV19 to TRBJ2-7; D is uncertain. The CDR3 is 11 amino acids. Germline CDR1 LNHDA, CDR2 SQIVND (reference sequence). The germline V and J ends were trimmed by 3 bases and 4 bases, with 4 bases remaining between them. The CDR3 DNA sequence: TGTGCCAGTAGTATCGGGTACGAGCAGTACTTC. It encodes CASSIGYEQYF.

This clone was seen a handful of times. Written as DNA, the CDR3 is TGTGCCAGCAGCCCCACAGGGACGTTCACTGAAGCTTTCTTT. Amino acids: CASSPTGTFTEAFF. This chain joins TRBV7-9 and TRBJ1-1; maybe TRBD1 (6 bases). Germline loops: CDR1 SEHNR, CDR2 FQNEAQ (reference sequence). Trimming shortened V by 5 bases and J by 4 bases, and 14 bases separated the two germline ends. The length of the CDR3 is 14 residues.

The chain uses TRBV5-1 and TRBJ2-2, with D uncertain. CDR3 length equals 15 residues. Trimming stripped 2 bases from V and 2 bases from J, with 10 bases between. The germline V gene encodes CDR1 SGHRS and CDR2 YFSETQ. CDR3 residues: CASSFSAINTGELFF. CDR3 nucleotide sequence: TGCGCCAGCAGCTTCTCCGCTATTAACACCGGGGAGCTGTTTTTT.

This clone showed up just a few times. The gene calls are TRBV7-6 and TRBJ1-2; possible D gene TRBD1, 6 bases. Germline-derived CDR1 and CDR2 are SGHVS and FNYEAQ. V lost 1 base and J lost 3, with 12 bases in between. The CDR3 is 15 residues long. The DNA of the CDR3 is TGTGCCAGCAGCTTAGGAAAGACAGGAGACTATGGCTACACCTTC. Amino acids: CASSLGKTGDYGYTF.

Regarding this clone: Other DNA sequences within the sample encode an identical CDR3. V gene TRBV27 combines with J gene TRBJ2-7, with D possibly TRBD2 on 6 matching bases. The CDR3 extends over 13 amino acids. Germline CDR1 reads MNHEY; CDR2 reads SMNVEV (reference sequence). With 4 bases removed from V and 2 bases from J, the gap between germline ends came to 9 bases. CDR3 in DNA: TGTGCCAGCAGTTATAGCGGAACCTACGAGCAGTACTTC. This codes for CASSYSGTYEQYF.

V is TRBV19 and J is TRBJ1-5, with 7 positions matching TRBD1. The V and J ends lost 4 bases and 5 bases, in that order; junction bases with no gene match: 5. The CDR3 is 14 amino acids. CDR1 is LNHDA and CDR2 is SQIVND in the germline V gene (reference sequence). The CDR3 DNA reads as TGTGCCAGTAGTAGGGACAGTGAATATCAGCCCCAGCATTTT. Translation: CASSRDSEYQPQHF. The entire variable domain, with the rest obtained from reference TRBV19 and TRBJ1-5, is as follows: DGGITQSPKYLFRKEGQNVTLSCEQNLNHDAMYWYRQDPGQGLRLIYYSQIVNDFQKGDIAEGYSVSREKKESFPLTVTSAQKNPTAFYLCASSRDSEYQPQHFGDGTRLSIL.

Written as DNA, the CDR3 is TGTGCCAGCAGTTACGGGGAGAACCCAGATACGCAGTATTTT. Encoded protein: CASSYGENPDTQYF. The chain carries TRBV6-5 and TRBJ2-3, with D perhaps TRBD2 (5 bases). V lost 2 bases to trimming and J lost 4 bases, with 10 bases between them. This CDR3 comprises 14 residues. Germline V CDR1 and CDR2: MNHEY, SVGAGI.

The chain joins TRBV28 to TRBJ2-5, with 8 bases matching TRBD2. CDR3 length: 15 residues. The germline CDR1 and CDR2 sequences are MDHEN and SYDVKM. Germline trimming cut 6 bases from V and 2 bases from J; bases unmatched to any gene: 8. In DNA, the CDR3 is TGTGCCAGCAGCCAATTAGCGGGACTTCAAGAGACCCAGTACTTC. Translated, it gives CASSQLAGLQETQYF.

The chain uses TRBV7-8 and TRBJ1-3; D is unclear. This CDR3 contains 14 residues. Germline values: CDR1 SGHVS, CDR2 FQNEAQ. V lost 1 base and J 4 bases, leaving 8 bases between the germline ends. DNA for the CDR3: TGTGCCAGCAGCTTAGACGCCGACGGAAACACCATATATTTT. Protein sequence: CASSLDADGNTIYF.

This clone turned up a few times. V usage is TRBV18 and J usage is TRBJ1-5; TRBD1 might be the D (6 bases). The CDR3 loop spans 14 amino acids. V was pared by 2 bases and J by 7 bases, with 12 bases between. The germline gives CDR1 KGHSH, CDR2 LQKENI. DNA of the CDR3: TGTGCCAGCTCACCAGATTCAGGGGCCCAGCCCCAGCATTTT. It translates to CASSPDSGAQPQHF. The complete variable domain, with remaining parts taken from reference TRBV18 and TRBJ1-5, reads NAGVMQNPRHLVRRRGQEARLRCSPMKGHSHVYWYRQLPEEGLKFMVYLQKENIIDESGMPKERFSAEFPKEGPSILRIQQVVRGDSAAYFCASSPDSGAQPQHFGDGTRLSIL.

V and J are TRBV7-9 and TRBJ2-3; D possibly corresponds to TRBD2 (5 bases). The CDR3 is 12 residues long. V lost 5 bases to trimming and J lost 11 bases, with 14 bases between them. Germline CDR1 is SEHNR and CDR2 is FQNEAQ (reference sequence). For the CDR3, the DNA is TGTGCCAGCAGCCCCAACGGGAACAAGCAGTATTTT. This sequence encodes CASSPNGNKQYF.

The gene calls are TRBV6-1 and TRBJ2-6; TRBD1 aligns across 8 bases. The germline V gene encodes CDR1 MNHNS and CDR2 SASEGT. The CDR3 extends over 16 amino acids. Losses at the gene ends were 4 bases for V and 0 bases for J; bases not matched to a gene: 2. The DNA of the CDR3 is TGTGCCAGCAGTGGACAGGGGACCTCTGGGGCCAACGTCCTGACTTTC. This encodes CASSGQGTSGANVLTF.

This chain uses TRBV7-9 with TRBJ2-7; D remains unclear. The CDR3 is 14 amino acids. Per the germline V gene, CDR1 is SEHNR and CDR2 is FQNEAQ (reference sequence). V lost 4 bases and J lost 3, with 13 bases in between. DNA of the CDR3: TGTGCCAGCAGCTCCGCGATGAATTTCTACGAGCAGTACTTC. Protein product: CASSSAMNFYEQYF.